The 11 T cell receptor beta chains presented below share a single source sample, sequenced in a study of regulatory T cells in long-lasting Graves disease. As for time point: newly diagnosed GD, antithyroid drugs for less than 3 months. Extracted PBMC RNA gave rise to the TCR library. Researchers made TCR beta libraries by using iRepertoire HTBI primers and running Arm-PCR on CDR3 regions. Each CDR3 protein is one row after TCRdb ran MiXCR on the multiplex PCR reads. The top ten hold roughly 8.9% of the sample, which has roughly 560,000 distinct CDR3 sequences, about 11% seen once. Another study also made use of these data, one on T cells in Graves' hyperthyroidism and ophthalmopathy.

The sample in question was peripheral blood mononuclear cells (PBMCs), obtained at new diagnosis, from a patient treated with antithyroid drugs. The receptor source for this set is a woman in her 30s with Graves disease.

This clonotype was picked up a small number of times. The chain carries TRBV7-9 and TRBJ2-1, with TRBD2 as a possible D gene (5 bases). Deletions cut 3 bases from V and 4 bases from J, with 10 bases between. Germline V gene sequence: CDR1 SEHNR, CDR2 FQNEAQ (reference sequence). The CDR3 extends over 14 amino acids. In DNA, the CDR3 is TGTGCCAGCAGCTTTGCTCGGGGATACAATGAGCAGTTCTTC. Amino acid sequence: CASSFARGYNEQFF. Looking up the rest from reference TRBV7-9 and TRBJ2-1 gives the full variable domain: DTGVSQNPRHKITKRGQNVTFRCDPISEHNRLYWYRQTLGQGPEFLTYFQNEAQLEKSRLLSDRFSAERPKGSFSTLEIQRTEQGDSAMYLCASSFARGYNEQFFGPGTRLTVL.

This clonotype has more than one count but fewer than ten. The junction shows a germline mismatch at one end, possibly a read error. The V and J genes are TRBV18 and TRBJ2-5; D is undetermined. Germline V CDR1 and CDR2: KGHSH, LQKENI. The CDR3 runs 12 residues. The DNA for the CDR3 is TGTGCCAACTCACCCTCTGGGGAGACCCAGTACTTC. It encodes CANSPSGETQYF.

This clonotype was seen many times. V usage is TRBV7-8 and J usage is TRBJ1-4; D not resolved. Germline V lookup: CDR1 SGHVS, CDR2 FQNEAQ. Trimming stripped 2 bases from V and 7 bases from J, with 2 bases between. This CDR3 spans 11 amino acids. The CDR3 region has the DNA TGTGCCAGCAGCTTAAGTGAAAAACTGTTTTTT. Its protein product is CASSLSEKLFF.

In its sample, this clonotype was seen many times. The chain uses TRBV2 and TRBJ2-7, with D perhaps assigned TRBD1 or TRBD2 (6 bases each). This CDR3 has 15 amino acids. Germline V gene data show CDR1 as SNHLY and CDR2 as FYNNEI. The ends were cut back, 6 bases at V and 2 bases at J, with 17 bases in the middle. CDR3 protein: CASSHREDGPYEQYF. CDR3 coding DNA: TGTGCCAGCAGCCACAGGGAGGATGGCCCCTACGAGCAGTACTTC.

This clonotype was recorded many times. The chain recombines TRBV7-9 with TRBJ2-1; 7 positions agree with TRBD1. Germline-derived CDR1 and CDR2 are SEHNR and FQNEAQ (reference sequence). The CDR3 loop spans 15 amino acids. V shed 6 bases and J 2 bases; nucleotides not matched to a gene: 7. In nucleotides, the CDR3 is TGTGCCAGCAGTTTTCGACAGGGAGCCTACAATGAGCAGTTCTTC. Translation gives CASSFRQGAYNEQFF.

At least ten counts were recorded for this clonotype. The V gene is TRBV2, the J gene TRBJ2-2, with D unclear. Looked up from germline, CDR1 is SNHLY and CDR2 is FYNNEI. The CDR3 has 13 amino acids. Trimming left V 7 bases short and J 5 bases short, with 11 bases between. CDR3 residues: CASKRLTTGELFF. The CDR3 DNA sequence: TGTGCCAGCAAGAGACTTACAACCGGGGAGCTGTTTTTT.

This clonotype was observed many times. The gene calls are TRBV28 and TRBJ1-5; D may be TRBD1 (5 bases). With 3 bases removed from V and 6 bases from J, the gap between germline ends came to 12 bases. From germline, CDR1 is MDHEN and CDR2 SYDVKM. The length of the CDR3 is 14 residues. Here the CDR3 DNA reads TGTGCCAGCAGTTTTTCGGTGGGGACTCAGCCCCAGCATTTT. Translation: CASSFSVGTQPQHF.

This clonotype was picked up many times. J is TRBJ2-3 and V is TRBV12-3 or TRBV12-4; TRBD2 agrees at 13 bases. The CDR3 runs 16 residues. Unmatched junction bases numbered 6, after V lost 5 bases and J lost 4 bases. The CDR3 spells CASSTTSGRFADTQYF. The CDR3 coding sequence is TGTGCCAGCAGTACGACTAGCGGGAGGTTTGCAGATACGCAGTATTTT.

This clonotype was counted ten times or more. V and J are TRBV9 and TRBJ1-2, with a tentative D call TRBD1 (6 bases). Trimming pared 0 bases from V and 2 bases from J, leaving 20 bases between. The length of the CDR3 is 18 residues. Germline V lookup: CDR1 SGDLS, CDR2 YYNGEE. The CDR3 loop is CASSVGGGGLPQNYGYTF. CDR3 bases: TGTGCCAGCAGCGTAGGTGGTGGGGGGCTCCCTCAAAACTATGGCTACACCTTC.

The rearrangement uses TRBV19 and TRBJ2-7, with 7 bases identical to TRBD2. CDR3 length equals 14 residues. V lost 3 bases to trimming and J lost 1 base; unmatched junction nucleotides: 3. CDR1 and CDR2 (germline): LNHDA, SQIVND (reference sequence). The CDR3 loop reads CASSIAGRSYEQYF. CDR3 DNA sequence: TGTGCCAGTAGTATTGCCGGGAGGTCCTACGAGCAGTACTTC.

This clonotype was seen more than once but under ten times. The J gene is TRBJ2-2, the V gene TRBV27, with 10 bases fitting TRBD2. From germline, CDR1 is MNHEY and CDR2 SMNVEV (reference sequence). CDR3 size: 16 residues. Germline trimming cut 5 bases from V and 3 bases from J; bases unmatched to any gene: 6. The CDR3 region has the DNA TGTGCCAGCAGTCCGGATAGCGGGAGGTACACCGGGGAGCTGTTTTTT. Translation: CASSPDSGRYTGELFF.